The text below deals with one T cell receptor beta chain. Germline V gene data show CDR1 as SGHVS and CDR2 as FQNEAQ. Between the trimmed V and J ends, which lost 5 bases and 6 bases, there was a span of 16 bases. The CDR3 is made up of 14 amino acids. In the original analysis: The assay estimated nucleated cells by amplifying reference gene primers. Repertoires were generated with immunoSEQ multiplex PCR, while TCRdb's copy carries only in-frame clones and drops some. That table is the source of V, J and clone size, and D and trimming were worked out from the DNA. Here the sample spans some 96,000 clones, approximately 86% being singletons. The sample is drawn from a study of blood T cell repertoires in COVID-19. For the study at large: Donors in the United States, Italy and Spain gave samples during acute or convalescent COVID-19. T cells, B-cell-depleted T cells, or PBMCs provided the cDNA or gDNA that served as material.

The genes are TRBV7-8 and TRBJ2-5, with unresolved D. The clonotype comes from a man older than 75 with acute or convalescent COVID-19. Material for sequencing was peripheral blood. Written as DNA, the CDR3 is TGTGCCAGCAGCCTCTCCATGGCACCAAAGACCCAGTACTTC. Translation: CASSLSMAPKTQYF.